These 7 T cell receptor beta chains were all obtained from the same sample, sequenced in a study of cytomegalovirus exposure and HLA in healthy donors. It was with 60 Vbeta and 13 Jbeta primers that the PCR ran. TCRdb's table, derived via immunoSEQ multiplex PCR, lists solely in-frame clones and lacks some. This sample yields over 150,000 clones, of which approximately 77% are seen a single time; 3.7% belongs to the top ten. The sequencing sample was made of PBMCs. The receptors were sampled from a man aged 25 to 45 in good health and CMV-seropositive.

J is TRBJ2-3 and V is TRBV7-9, with 10 bases aligning to TRBD2. The V segment lost 5 bases and the J segment 6 bases; nucleotides outside the gene matches: 8. CDR1 is SEHNR and CDR2 is FQNEAQ in the germline V gene (reference sequence). This CDR3 is 15 amino acids long. This chain's CDR3 is CASSPAAGGPDTQYF. In DNA, the CDR3 is TGTGCCAGCAGCCCGGCAGCGGGGGGGCCGGATACGCAGTATTTT.

V usage is TRBV6-4 and J usage is TRBJ2-3, with D perhaps TRBD2 (7 bases). This CDR3 spans 15 amino acids. V lost 3 bases, J lost 2 bases, and 12 bases lay in between. CDR1 and CDR2 (germline): MRHNA, SNTAGT. The CDR3: CASSEAGDNTDTQYF. The CDR3 nucleotides read TGTGCCAGCAGTGAGGCGGGGGACAACACAGATACGCAGTATTTT.

J is TRBJ1-4 and V is TRBV9; the D is unclear. Trimming took 4 bases from V and 8 from J, leaving 18 bases between them. Germline V gene sequence: CDR1 SGDLS, CDR2 YYNGEE. This CDR3 has 15 residues. This chain's CDR3 is CASSSREGVNEKLFF. Here the CDR3 DNA reads TGTGCCAGCAGCTCCCGGGAGGGTGTAAACGAAAAACTGTTTTTT.

The chain links TRBV6-1 to TRBJ2-3; a weak D match, TRBD2 (6 bases). The CDR3 is made up of 12 amino acids. The germline CDR1 and CDR2 sequences are MNHNS and SASEGT. V was pared by 5 bases and J by 4 bases, with 7 bases between. The DNA for the CDR3 is TGTGCCAGCAGTTGGAGGGCAGATACGCAGTATTTT. This translates into CASSWRADTQYF.

The chain is built from TRBV7-3 and TRBJ1-3, with a tentative D call TRBD1 (5 bases). Germline loops: CDR1 SGHTA, CDR2 FQGTGA. The CDR3 is made up of 16 amino acids. With 4 bases removed from V and 4 bases from J, the gap between germline ends came to 17 bases. The CDR3 loop reads CASSSNPGTVGNTIYF. CDR3 DNA sequence: TGTGCCAGCAGCTCGAACCCCGGGACTGTCGGAAACACCATATATTTT.

For the CDR3, the DNA is TGCGCCAGCAGCTACACATCAACTAATGAAAAACTGTTTTTT. This sequence encodes CASSYTSTNEKLFF. The V and J genes are TRBV5-1 and TRBJ1-4; D remains ambiguous. The CDR3 contains 14 residues. Germline-derived CDR1 and CDR2 are SGHRS and YFSETQ. The V end lost 3 bases, the J end lost 0 bases, and 6 bases lay between the germline ends.

This chain joins TRBV27 and TRBJ1-1, with D possibly matching TRBD1 (5 bases). The V gene lost 4 bases and the J gene lost 4 bases, with 13 bases spanning the gap. Germline V CDR1 and CDR2: MNHEY, SMNVEV (reference sequence). The CDR3 has 14 residues. The CDR3 loop reads CASSWGRAPTEAFF. In DNA form, the CDR3 reads TGTGCCAGCAGTTGGGGCAGGGCCCCCACTGAAGCTTTCTTT.